The T cell receptor beta chain described here comes from a study of blood T cell repertoires in COVID-19. About the research overall: Samples came from the United States, Italy and Spain, spanning acute and convalescent COVID-19. Sources were T cells, B-cell-depleted T cells, or PBMCs; the material itself was cDNA or gDNA.

Per the study methods: Reference gene primer amplification yielded estimated nucleated cell counts. Method: immunoSEQ multiplex PCR; TCRdb's copy keeps in-frame clones and lacks some. The V and J calls and clone size were taken over from that table, and D and trimming were inferred from the DNA. The sample has over 250,000 clones, around 84% seen once. CDR1 and CDR2 from the germline V gene are MDHEN and SYDVKM. This CDR3 has 18 amino acids. V was trimmed by 6 bases and J by 0 bases, leaving 18 bases between them. The sample taken for sequencing was peripheral blood. This clonotype was obtained from a human donor with COVID-19, enrolled during active disease. The donor label of this sample is uncertain. This sequence joins TRBV28 and TRBJ2-6, with D tentatively TRBD1 (6 bases). The CDR3 DNA follows: TGTGCCAGCAGCCTTTTAGGGGGTCGGTCCTCTGGGGCCAACGTCCTGACTTTC. This codes for CASSLLGGRSSGANVLTF.